Listed below are T cell receptor beta chains from one sample, sequenced in a study of cytotoxic CD8 clonotypes in ibrutinib-treated CLL. Sequencing was performed with immunoSEQ multiplex PCR; in TCRdb, only in-frame clones are kept and a portion is missing. The sample contains some 150,000 clones, 70% to 90% of which appear only once. Sequencing was performed on PBMCs, taken after 36 months of ibrutinib treatment. These receptors all stem from a human donor with chronic lymphocytic leukemia. The CDR3 runs from the conserved cysteine through the conserved F or W. The order of the fields is D gene, clone size, V gene, J gene, CDR3 DNA, CDR3 protein. The D gene is left open where the match is weak. Part of the rows lack a size; the others show once, few, many or a class for expanded clones.

D gene: .
clone size: .
V gene: TRBV27
J gene: TRBJ2-6
CDR3 DNA: TGTGCCAGCAGGGCATGGGGCGCTGGGGCCAACGTCCTGACTTTC
CDR3 protein: CASRAWGAGANVLTF

D gene: TRBD1
clone size: .
V gene: TRBV19
J gene: TRBJ1-2
CDR3 DNA: TGTGCCAGTAGTATCGGACAGGGGACGCCAGCTAACTATGGCTACACCTTC
CDR3 protein: CASSIGQGTPANYGYTF

D gene: .
clone size: .
V gene: TRBV4-1
J gene: TRBJ2-3
CDR3 DNA: TGCGCCAGCAGCCATTCGGACGGAACCACAGATACGCAGTATTTT
CDR3 protein: CASSHSDGTTDTQYF

D gene: TRBD2
clone size: .
V gene: TRBV7-3
J gene: TRBJ2-1
CDR3 DNA: TGTGCCAGCAGCTTAACCCCCGGACTAGCGGGAGGGGGTGAGCAGTTCTTC
CDR3 protein: CASSLTPGLAGGGEQFF

D gene: .
clone size: .
V gene: TRBV15
J gene: TRBJ1-2
CDR3 DNA: TGTGCCACCAGCAGAAACACTTTCTCGGGTCGCTACACCTTC
CDR3 protein: CATSRNTFSGRYTF

D gene: TRBD1
clone size: .
V gene: TRBV2
J gene: TRBJ2-5
CDR3 DNA: TGTGCCAGCAGTCCAAGGACAGGGGGACGAGAGACCCAGTACTTC
CDR3 protein: CASSPRTGGRETQYF

D gene: .
clone size: .
V gene: TRBV27
J gene: TRBJ1-6
CDR3 DNA: TGTGCCAGCAGATACTCGGGTCAAGGACACCCGCTTGTCTCACCCCTCCACTTT
CDR3 protein: CASRYSGQGHPLVSPLHF

D gene: .
clone size: .
V gene: TRBV14
J gene: TRBJ2-7
CDR3 DNA: TGTGCCAGCAGCCAAGGGCTACAGGGTACCTACGAGCAGTACTTC
CDR3 protein: CASSQGLQGTYEQYF

D gene: .
clone size: .
V gene: TRBV6-1
J gene: TRBJ1-2
CDR3 DNA: TGTGCCAGCACCTTCGACTTTACAGGACCCTATGGCTACACCTTC
CDR3 protein: CASTFDFTGPYGYTF

D gene: .
clone size: .
V gene: TRBV2
J gene: TRBJ1-4
CDR3 DNA: TGTGCCAGCAGCCGGGGCTTGAGCGAAAAACTGTTTTTT
CDR3 protein: CASSRGLSEKLFF

D gene: .
clone size: .
V gene: TRBV5-4
J gene: TRBJ2-3
CDR3 DNA: TGTGCCAGCAGCTTGGCGGTGGGGGTGGGCACAGATACGCAGTATTTT
CDR3 protein: CASSLAVGVGTDTQYF

D gene: .
clone size: few
V gene: TRBV7-9
J gene: TRBJ2-4
CDR3 DNA: TGTGCCAGCAGGGGTCCGGACATTCAGTACTTC
CDR3 protein: CASRGPDIQYF

D gene: .
clone size: .
V gene: TRBV5-1
J gene: TRBJ1-5
CDR3 DNA: TGCGCCAGCAGCGTGGACAGCCGCAATCAGCCCCAGCATTTT
CDR3 protein: CASSVDSRNQPQHF

D gene: TRBD1
clone size: .
V gene: TRBV11-2
J gene: TRBJ1-2
CDR3 DNA: TGTGCCAGCAGCTTAGACGGACAGGGACCTAACTATGGCTACACCTTC
CDR3 protein: CASSLDGQGPNYGYTF

D gene: .
clone size: .
V gene: TRBV7-9
J gene: TRBJ2-1
CDR3 DNA: TGTGCCAGCAGCATAACCTTGGGGGAGCAGTTCTTC
CDR3 protein: CASSITLGEQFF

D gene: .
clone size: .
V gene: TRBV7-9
J gene: TRBJ1-4
CDR3 DNA: TGTGCCAGCAGCCTAGGGGTCAACAGGGCGGGTGAAAAACTGTTTTTT
CDR3 protein: CASSLGVNRAGEKLFF

D gene: .
clone size: .
V gene: TRBV19
J gene: TRBJ1-1
CDR3 DNA: TGTGCCAGTAGTATCGCTCACCTCAACACTGAAGCTTTCTTT
CDR3 protein: CASSIAHLNTEAFF

D gene: .
clone size: few
V gene: TRBV6-6
J gene: TRBJ1-1
CDR3 DNA: TGTGCCAGCAGCCGGTTGGACACTGAAGCTTTCTTT
CDR3 protein: CASSRLDTEAFF

D gene: .
clone size: .
V gene: TRBV10-3
J gene: TRBJ2-7
CDR3 DNA: TGTGCCATCAGTGGCCCCAACGAGCAGTACTTC
CDR3 protein: CAISGPNEQYF

D gene: TRBD1
clone size: .
V gene: TRBV27
J gene: TRBJ1-1
CDR3 DNA: TGTGCCAGCAGTCCTTACAGGGGCCGGAACACTGAAGCTTTCTTT
CDR3 protein: CASSPYRGRNTEAFF

D gene: .
clone size: few
V gene: TRBV4-1
J gene: TRBJ1-4
CDR3 DNA: TGCGCCAGCAGCCAAACCAGTGAAAAACTGTTTTTT
CDR3 protein: CASSQTSEKLFF

D gene: .
clone size: .
V gene: TRBV6-1
J gene: TRBJ1-5
CDR3 DNA: TGTGCCAGCAGTGAACTCAGAAATCAGCCCCAGCATTTT
CDR3 protein: CASSELRNQPQHF

D gene: TRBD1
clone size: .
V gene: TRBV19
J gene: TRBJ2-1
CDR3 DNA: TGTGCCAGCGACAGGGGACCCTACAATGAGCAGTTCTTC
CDR3 protein: CASDRGPYNEQFF

D gene: .
clone size: .
V gene: TRBV19
J gene: TRBJ1-5
CDR3 DNA: TGTGCCAGTAGTATAGTCGCCAGCAATCAGCCCCAGCATTTT
CDR3 protein: CASSIVASNQPQHF

D gene: TRBD1
clone size: .
V gene: TRBV5-1
J gene: TRBJ2-5
CDR3 DNA: TGCGCCAGCACCCAGGGACAGGCCCAAGAGACCCAGTACTTC
CDR3 protein: CASTQGQAQETQYF

D gene: .
clone size: .
V gene: TRBV18
J gene: TRBJ1-6
CDR3 DNA: TGTGCCAGCTCAGGGCAGACCGGGGATAATTCACCCCTCCACTTT
CDR3 protein: CASSGQTGDNSPLHF

D gene: TRBD2
clone size: .
V gene: TRBV5-4
J gene: TRBJ2-1
CDR3 DNA: TGTGCCAGCAGCTTGTTAGGCGGGGGCAATGAGCAGTTCTTC
CDR3 protein: CASSLLGGGNEQFF

D gene: .
clone size: .
V gene: TRBV4-1
J gene: TRBJ2-7
CDR3 DNA: TGCGCCAGCAGCCATGTACCCCCAGGGGTTGGAGAGCAGTACTTC
CDR3 protein: CASSHVPPGVGEQYF

D gene: .
clone size: few
V gene: TRBV4-1
J gene: TRBJ1-1
CDR3 DNA: TGCGCCAGCAGCCAAGAGCCCGAGAACACTGAAGCTTTCTTT
CDR3 protein: CASSQEPENTEAFF

D gene: .
clone size: .
V gene: TRBV6-1
J gene: TRBJ1-5
CDR3 DNA: TGTGCCAGCAGTGGTGGGCAGGGGAATCAGCCCCAGCATTTT
CDR3 protein: CASSGGQGNQPQHF

D gene: .
clone size: .
V gene: TRBV6-1
J gene: TRBJ2-5
CDR3 DNA: TGTGCCAGCAGCCGAAGCGGGTACGGGACCCAGTACTTC
CDR3 protein: CASSRSGYGTQYF

D gene: .
clone size: .
V gene: TRBV9
J gene: TRBJ2-3
CDR3 DNA: TGTGCCAGCAGCGTAGTCTCGACGTCCGATACGCAGTATTTT
CDR3 protein: CASSVVSTSDTQYF

D gene: .
clone size: .
V gene: TRBV29-1
J gene: TRBJ1-3
CDR3 DNA: TGCAGCGTTATACGGGTAACGGATAGGGGAAACACCATATATTTT
CDR3 protein: CSVIRVTDRGNTIYF

D gene: .
clone size: .
V gene: TRBV10-1
J gene: TRBJ1-4
CDR3 DNA: TGCGCCAGCAGTGCAGGGACCGGGGAAAAACTGTTTTTT
CDR3 protein: CASSAGTGEKLFF

D gene: .
clone size: once
V gene: TRBV5-4
J gene: TRBJ2-6
CDR3 DNA: TGTGCCAGCAGCGGACGCACCGGGGCTCCTGGGGCCAACGTCCTGACTTTC
CDR3 protein: CASSGRTGAPGANVLTF

D gene: TRBD1
clone size: .
V gene: TRBV5-1
J gene: TRBJ1-1
CDR3 DNA: TGCGCCAGCAGTCCAACAGGGGTAAGGACTGAAGCTTTCTTT
CDR3 protein: CASSPTGVRTEAFF

D gene: .
clone size: .
V gene: TRBV2
J gene: TRBJ1-5
CDR3 DNA: TGTGCCAGCAGTGAATGGGCAGGGTATCAGCCCCAGCATTTT
CDR3 protein: CASSEWAGYQPQHF

D gene: .
clone size: once
V gene: TRBV25-1
J gene: TRBJ2-3
CDR3 DNA: TGTGCCAGCAGTGATACGGCTGACACAGATACGCAGTATTTT
CDR3 protein: CASSDTADTDTQYF

D gene: .
clone size: once
V gene: TRBV30
J gene: TRBJ1-5
CDR3 DNA: TGTGCCTGGAGTGCGGCCAGCTCAGGGCCCCAGCATTTT
CDR3 protein: CAWSAASSGPQHF

D gene: .
clone size: .
V gene: TRBV9
J gene: TRBJ2-3
CDR3 DNA: TGTGCCAGCAGCGTAGTGGGGTCAGATACGCAGTATTTT
CDR3 protein: CASSVVGSDTQYF

D gene: TRBD1
clone size: .
V gene: TRBV2
J gene: TRBJ2-7
CDR3 DNA: TGTGCCAGCAGTGTAAACAGGGGCTCCTACGAGCAGTACTTC
CDR3 protein: CASSVNRGSYEQYF

D gene: TRBD2
clone size: .
V gene: TRBV27
J gene: TRBJ2-1
CDR3 DNA: TGTGCCAGCAGTCCCGGGGGGACCTACAATGAGCAGTTCTTC
CDR3 protein: CASSPGGTYNEQFF

D gene: .
clone size: few
V gene: TRBV4-1
J gene: TRBJ1-1
CDR3 DNA: TGCGCCAGCAGCAACCCCGGGAGGAACACTGAAGCTTTCTTT
CDR3 protein: CASSNPGRNTEAFF

D gene: .
clone size: once
V gene: TRBV7-6
J gene: TRBJ2-1
CDR3 DNA: TGTGCCAGCAGCACTCCGGGGCTAGTCGATGAGCAGTTCTTC
CDR3 protein: CASSTPGLVDEQFF

D gene: .
clone size: .
V gene: TRBV5-1
J gene: TRBJ1-3
CDR3 DNA: TGCGCCAGCAGTATCCGGGATACTGGAAACACCATATATTTT
CDR3 protein: CASSIRDTGNTIYF

D gene: TRBD2
clone size: .
V gene: TRBV5-6
J gene: TRBJ2-3
CDR3 DNA: TGTGCCAGCAGCGCGAGACTAGCGGGAGCAGATACGCAGTATTTT
CDR3 protein: CASSARLAGADTQYF

D gene: .
clone size: .
V gene: TRBV9
J gene: TRBJ1-1
CDR3 DNA: TGTGCCAGCAGCCCCGAGGGCAGGTGGGGCACTGAAGCTTTCTTT
CDR3 protein: CASSPEGRWGTEAFF

D gene: .
clone size: .
V gene: TRBV7-5
J gene: TRBJ1-3
CDR3 DNA: TGTGTCAGAAGCTTAGTGGGGGGATTAACAGGGAGAAACACCATATATTTT
CDR3 protein: CVRSLVGGLTGRNTIYF